Below, 24 T cell receptor beta chains from the same sample are listed, as sequenced in a study of PD-L1 blockade in urothelial cancer. Stated time point: pretreatment peripheral blood. This table comes from immunoSEQ multiplex PCR, and its TCRdb copy is limited to in-frame clones, with some not included. Counted here are approximately 50,000 clones, around four fifths occurring once; the ten biggest clones make up roughly 1.4%. The source was PBMCs, collected around atezolizumab (anti-PD-L1) treatment. These TCRs come from a man aged 50-59 years with urothelial cancer.

The chain has TRBV5-1 and TRBJ2-1, with 9 bases matching TRBD1. This CDR3 has 16 amino acids. V lost 7 bases to trimming and J lost 2 bases; unmatched junction nucleotides: 10. Germline values: CDR1 SGHRS, CDR2 YFSETQ. The DNA of the CDR3 is TGCGCCAGCGGGACAGGGTCATCATCTGCCTACAATGAGCAGTTCTTC. Residues: CASGTGSSSAYNEQFF.

The rearrangement joins TRBV28 to TRBJ2-7; tentative D call: TRBD1 (6 bases). The CDR3 covers 11 residues. Per the germline V gene, CDR1 is MDHEN and CDR2 is SYDVKM. The V and J ends lost 5 bases and 7 bases respectively, with 9 bases between them. The CDR3: CASSTTGEQYF. The DNA of the CDR3 is TGTGCCAGCAGTACAACAGGGGAGCAGTACTTC.

The J gene is TRBJ1-6, the V gene TRBV7-3, with TRBD1 identical over 8 bases. This CDR3 spans 16 amino acids. Germline V gene lookup returns CDR1 SGHTA and CDR2 FQGTGA. V was clipped by 4 bases and J by 7 bases; unmatched bases: 9. The chain's CDR3 is CASSSTGQGMNSPLHF. The CDR3 bases are TGTGCCAGCAGCTCCACCGGACAGGGAATGAATTCACCCCTCCACTTT.

The chain joins TRBV2 to TRBJ2-4; D perhaps matches TRBD1 (8 bases). V was clipped by 7 bases and J by 3 bases, with 16 bases between them. The CDR3 sequence is 15 residues long. Germline-derived CDR1 and CDR2 are SNHLY and FYNNEI. DNA for the CDR3: TGTGCCAGCATCAACAGGGGGGGAGGCAAAAACATTCAGTACTTC. Residues: CASINRGGGKNIQYF.

This clone occurred a few times. This chain uses TRBV28 with TRBJ2-7, with D perhaps matching TRBD2 (5 bases). V gave up 5 bases and J gave up 7 bases, with 12 bases separating them. The CDR3 covers 12 residues. From germline, CDR1 is MDHEN and CDR2 SYDVKM. CDR3 protein: CASSPQRGEQYF. As DNA, the CDR3 is TGTGCCAGCAGTCCCCAGCGCGGGGAGCAGTACTTC. The whole variable domain, filled in from reference TRBV28 and TRBJ2-7, reads DVKVTQSSRYLVKRTGEKVFLECVQDMDHENMFWYRQDPGLGLRLIYFSYDVKMKEKGDIPEGYSVSREKKERFSLILESASTNQTSMYLCASSPQRGEQYFGPGTRLTVT.

In this sample, this clone turned up once. V gene TRBV25-1 combines with J gene TRBJ2-3; 7 bases line up with TRBD1. The V gene end was trimmed by 9 bases and the J gene end by 3 bases; junction bases not matched to a gene: 12. Looked up from germline, CDR1 is MGHDK and CDR2 is SYGVNS. The CDR3 spans 15 residues. CDR3 protein: CARNWDRRRTDTQYF. CDR3 DNA: TGTGCCAGAAATTGGGACAGAAGACGTACAGATACGCAGTATTTT.

The rearrangement joins TRBV9 to TRBJ1-1, with a tentative D call TRBD1 (5 bases). This CDR3 is built from 13 residues. V was trimmed by 5 bases and J by 1 base, leaving 9 bases between them. Germline CDR1 SGDLS, CDR2 YYNGEE. The CDR3, as DNA: TGTGCCAGCAGTACAGGAGCGAACACTGAAGCTTTCTTT. It specifies CASSTGANTEAFF.

The chain links TRBV18 to TRBJ2-5, with D hard to call. The V and J ends lost 3 bases and 2 bases respectively, with 4 bases between them. The CDR3 loop spans 12 amino acids. Germline V gene sequence: CDR1 KGHSH, CDR2 LQKENI. CDR3 DNA sequence: TGTGCCAGCTCACCTCCTCAAGAGACCCAGTACTTC. Its protein is CASSPPQETQYF.

The J gene is TRBJ2-7, the V gene TRBV7-9; D remains ambiguous. CDR1 and CDR2 from the germline V gene are SEHNR and FQNEAQ (reference sequence). The CDR3 sequence is 12 residues long. Trimming pared 4 bases from V and 6 bases from J, leaving 10 bases between. CDR3 coding DNA: TGTGCCAGCAGCTCCTGGAGAGGCGAGCAGTACTTC. Protein sequence: CASSSWRGEQYF.

The genes are TRBV6-5 and TRBJ2-2, with D possibly TRBD2 on 6 matching bases. The CDR3 spans 14 residues. Germline values: CDR1 MNHEY, CDR2 SVGAGI. The germline V and J ends were trimmed by 7 bases and 0 bases, with 9 bases remaining between them. In nucleotides, the CDR3 is TGTGCCAGCAATAGGGACTCGAACACCGGGGAGCTGTTTTTT. Translated, it gives CASNRDSNTGELFF.

The CDR3 bases are TGCGCCAGCAGCTTGACCGGGAAATCCTACGAGCAGTACTTC. Residues: CASSLTGKSYEQYF. This chain connects TRBV5-1 to TRBJ2-7; TRBD2 might be the D (5 bases). The CDR3 consists of 14 residues. The V gene lost 1 base and the J gene lost 1 base, with 9 bases spanning the gap. The germline V gene has CDR1 SGHRS and CDR2 YFSETQ.

The chain is built from TRBV6-6 and TRBJ1-3; D not resolved. V lost 6 bases and J 8 bases, leaving 14 bases between the germline ends. Germline V gene data show CDR1 as MNHNY and CDR2 as SVGAGI (reference sequence). The CDR3 loop spans 13 amino acids. CDR3 loop: CASRVLNEDTIYF. CDR3 nucleotides: TGTGCCAGCAGAGTTCTTAATGAGGACACCATATATTTT.

This clone was counted once. This chain's CDR3 is CASGFGLAANTDTQYF. The CDR3 region has the DNA TGTGCTAGTGGCTTCGGACTAGCGGCAAACACAGATACGCAGTATTTT. The chain links TRBV12-5 to TRBJ2-3; 10 bases map to TRBD2. Germline loops: CDR1 LGHNT, CDR2 FRNRAP. The CDR3 is made up of 16 amino acids. The J segment lost 2 bases and the V segment lost 6 bases, leaving 8 bases of the junction unmatched.

This clone occurred once. V usage is TRBV15 and J usage is TRBJ2-6, with D perhaps TRBD2 (6 bases). Deletions cut 0 bases from V and 0 bases from J, with 12 bases between. CDR1 LNHNV and CDR2 YYDKDF come from the germline V gene (reference sequence). The CDR3 runs to 18 residues. The CDR3 spells CATSRDGGGTSGANVLTF. The CDR3 DNA is TGTGCCACCAGCAGAGATGGCGGAGGGACCTCTGGGGCCAACGTCCTGACTTTC.

The chain uses TRBV6-1 and TRBJ1-4, with 7 nucleotides matching TRBD1. The CDR3 contains 15 residues. The V gene's germline CDR1 is MNHNS and CDR2 SASEGT. Trimming removed 7 bases from V and 4 bases from J; junction bases left unmatched: 9. The CDR3 here is CASTKGQNYNEKLFF. Written as DNA, the CDR3 is TGTGCCAGCACCAAGGGACAGAATTATAATGAAAAACTGTTTTTT.

The chain recombines TRBV7-9 with TRBJ1-2, with D perhaps matching TRBD1 (5 bases). Between the trimmed V and J ends, which lost 5 bases and 3 bases, there was a span of 16 bases. The germline V gene has CDR1 SEHNR and CDR2 FQNEAQ (reference sequence). This CDR3 is built from 15 residues. The CDR3 region is CASSPGVGLYYGYTF. CDR3 DNA: TGTGCCAGCAGCCCGGGGGTCGGGCTTTACTATGGCTACACCTTC.

The chain recombines TRBV4-1 with TRBJ2-7, with 11 bases lining up with TRBD2. V trimming: 2 bases; J trimming: 3 bases; junction bases outside the gene matches: 6. Germline V gives CDR1 MGHRA, CDR2 YSYEKL. The CDR3 extends over 16 amino acids. The CDR3 reads CASSQPGTSGFYEQYF. The CDR3 region has the DNA TGCGCCAGCAGCCAACCGGGGACTAGCGGATTCTACGAGCAGTACTTC.

The chain couples TRBV15 to TRBJ2-5, with D possibly matching TRBD1 (6 bases). Between the trimmed V and J ends, which lost 10 bases and 1 base, there was a span of 28 bases. The CDR3 length is 18 residues. From germline, CDR1 is LNHNV and CDR2 YYDKDF (reference sequence). The CDR3 region has the DNA TGTGCCATCCGCCGCCCCGGCCCCCCGGGACAACTCCAAGAGACCCAGTACTTC. This gives the protein CAIRRPGPPGQLQETQYF.

The CDR3 loop reads CAWRGNGDEQYF. The DNA of the CDR3 is TGTGCCTGGAGAGGTAACGGGGACGAGCAGTACTTC. This rearrangement joins TRBV30 to TRBJ2-7, with TRBD2 as a possible D gene (5 bases). CDR1 and CDR2 (germline): GTSNPN, SVGIG (reference sequence). CDR3 length equals 12 residues. V lost 3 bases and J lost 5, with 11 bases in between.

V is TRBV9 and J is TRBJ2-5; D is perhaps TRBD2 (7 bases). Trimming took off 0 bases at V and 0 bases at J, with 12 bases between the two ends. The CDR3 runs 16 residues. CDR1 is SGDLS, CDR2 YYNGEE, per germline. The CDR3 coding sequence is TGTGCCAGCAGCGTAGGGGTAGGGGGGGACCAAGAGACCCAGTACTTC. It yields the protein CASSVGVGGDQETQYF.

This chain uses TRBV19 with TRBJ1-5; no clear D. V was shortened by 4 bases and J by 4 bases, with 8 bases between the two germline ends. The CDR3 consists of 13 residues. The germline V gene has CDR1 LNHDA and CDR2 SQIVND (reference sequence). CDR3 bases: TGTGCCAGTAGTAACGAGTTTAATCAGCCCCAGCATTTT. This translates into CASSNEFNQPQHF. Full variable domain (outside the CDR3, taken from reference TRBV19 and TRBJ1-5): DGGITQSPKYLFRKEGQNVTLSCEQNLNHDAMYWYRQDPGQGLRLIYYSQIVNDFQKGDIAEGYSVSREKKESFPLTVTSAQKNPTAFYLCASSNEFNQPQHFGDGTRLSIL.

The chain has TRBV10-1 and TRBJ1-1; 7 nucleotides align to TRBD1. The CDR3 is made up of 13 amino acids. Looked up from germline, CDR1 is WNHNN and CDR2 is SYGVQD (reference sequence). J gave up 2 bases and V 8 bases, and 5 bases lay outside the gene matches. This CDR3 is CASQQGGNTEAFF. The CDR3 coding sequence is TGCGCCAGCCAGCAGGGGGGTAACACTGAAGCTTTCTTT.

The V and J genes are TRBV11-2 and TRBJ2-1, with TRBD2 matching 13 bases. Germline V lookup: CDR1 SGHAT, CDR2 FQNNGV. This CDR3 is built from 15 residues. The V and J ends lost 5 bases and 6 bases, in that order; junction bases with no gene match: 4. CDR3 amino acids: CASSQGLAGINEQFF. The CDR3 bases are TGTGCCAGCAGCCAGGGACTAGCGGGGATCAATGAGCAGTTCTTC.

This clone came up once. J is TRBJ1-1 and V is TRBV5-1; 8 positions match TRBD1. The V and J ends lost 5 bases and 7 bases, in that order; junction bases with no gene match: 7. The CDR3 totals 13 residues. The germline CDR1 and CDR2 sequences are SGHRS and YFSETQ. The CDR3 nucleotides read TGCGCCAGCAGTTATACAGGGGGGGGTGAAGCTTTCTTT. It encodes CASSYTGGGEAFF.